One and the same sample provided the 20 T cell receptor beta chains below, sequenced in a study of shared clonotypes between healthy human individuals. Data came from immunoSEQ multiplex PCR; TCRdb stores just in-frame clones and leaves some out. The sample contains about 360,000 clones, about 70% of which appear only once. The specimen sequenced was memory CD4+ T cells sorted from blood. As for subset: CD45RA-negative fraction. Receptors were obtained from a young man in good health.

In this sample, this clone turned up a few times. The chain links TRBV7-6 to TRBJ2-5, with D possibly being TRBD1 or TRBD2 (5 bases each). Germline CDR1 and CDR2: SGHVS and FNYEAQ. CDR3 size: 17 residues. Deletions cut 1 base from V and 2 bases from J, with 17 bases between. CDR3 sequence: CASSLGAGISGQETQYF. Here the CDR3 DNA reads TGTGCCAGCAGCTTAGGGGCAGGGATCTCGGGACAAGAGACCCAGTACTTC.

This clone was detected once. No conserved phenylalanine or tryptophan ends this CDR3, so it is likely a read error. The limits of the CDR3 on the DNA are not certain, so only TCRdb's listed CDR3 is given. The chain joins TRBV19 to TRBJ1-1; TRBD1, as called in the table, went unchecked against the DNA. Both ends counted, the CDR3 spans 13 residues. CDR1 is LNHDA, CDR2 SQIVND, per germline (reference sequence). The CDR3 here is CASSIDSSRDKRY.

The CDR3 nucleotides read TGTGCCAGCAGTCGCGAGACAGGGTTTTCCTACAATGAGCAGTTCTTC. Translating gives CASSRETGFSYNEQFF. The chain carries TRBV28 and TRBJ2-1; 7 bases align to TRBD1. There are 16 residues in the CDR3. CDR1 is MDHEN and CDR2 is SYDVKM in the germline V gene. J lost 1 base, V lost 5 bases, and 8 bases had no gene match.

This rearrangement joins TRBV18 to TRBJ2-1; D assignment may be TRBD1 or TRBD2 (7 bases each). Germline V lookup: CDR1 KGHSH, CDR2 LQKENI. CDR3 size: 15 residues. The V and J ends lost 6 bases and 8 bases respectively, with 20 bases between them. Written as DNA, the CDR3 is TGTGCCAGCTCCCTAGCGGCAGGGGGACGGGATGAGCAGTTCTTC. Translating gives CASSLAAGGRDEQFF.

This clone was observed a single time. The same CDR3 arises from other DNA sequences in this sample as well. The genes are TRBV28 and TRBJ1-2; no firm D call. The CDR3 sequence is 12 residues long. With 2 bases removed from V and 2 bases from J, the gap between germline ends came to 3 bases. CDR1 MDHEN and CDR2 SYDVKM come from the germline V gene. The CDR3 here is CASSLANYGYTF. In nucleotides, the CDR3 is TGTGCCAGCAGTTTAGCAAACTATGGCTACACCTTC.

This chain connects TRBV28 to TRBJ2-3, with D perhaps TRBD1 (6 bases). V was pared by 1 base and J by 6 bases, with 11 bases between. The CDR3 contains 14 residues. Germline lookup yields CDR1 MDHEN and CDR2 SYDVKM. The CDR3 here is CASSLYKDSDTQYF. In DNA, the CDR3 is TGTGCCAGCAGTTTATATAAGGACAGCGATACGCAGTATTTT.

There are a few counts of this clone. This chain joins TRBV2 and TRBJ2-1, with 9 bases identical to TRBD2. This CDR3 has 13 amino acids. CDR1 is SNHLY and CDR2 is FYNNEI in the germline V gene. J was trimmed by 7 bases and V by 8 bases; bases with no gene match: 6. CDR3 sequence reads: CASWLAGRNEQFF. The CDR3, as DNA: TGTGCCAGCTGGCTAGCGGGACGAAATGAGCAGTTCTTC. The full variable domain, with the rest looked up from reference TRBV2 and TRBJ2-1, is EPEVTQTPSHQVTQMGQEVILRCVPISNHLYFYWYRQILGQKVEFLVSFYNNEISEKSEIFDDQFSVERPDGSNFTLKIRSTKLEDSAMYFCASWLAGRNEQFFGPGTRLTVL.

This rearrangement joins TRBV5-1 to TRBJ2-7; perhaps D is TRBD1 or TRBD2 (5 bases each). This CDR3 is built from 14 residues. Germline V gene lookup returns CDR1 SGHRS and CDR2 YFSETQ. The V gene lost 4 bases and the J gene lost 0 bases, with 11 bases spanning the gap. CDR3 in amino acids: CASSDAGSSYEQYF. The CDR3 DNA follows: TGCGCCAGCAGCGATGCAGGGAGCTCCTACGAGCAGTACTTC.

The gene calls are TRBV19 and TRBJ2-2; D is possibly TRBD1 (5 bases). Trimming removed 7 bases from V and 1 base from J, with 13 bases in between. The CDR3 is made up of 15 amino acids. Germline lookup yields CDR1 LNHDA and CDR2 SQIVND (reference sequence). The CDR3 spells CASTKLTGNTGELFF. For the CDR3, the DNA is TGTGCCAGTACCAAACTTACAGGGAACACCGGGGAGCTGTTTTTT. The full variable domain, in which reference TRBV19 and TRBJ2-2 provide the parts outside the CDR3, is DGGITQSPKYLFRKEGQNVTLSCEQNLNHDAMYWYRQDPGQGLRLIYYSQIVNDFQKGDIAEGYSVSREKKESFPLTVTSAQKNPTAFYLCASTKLTGNTGELFFGEGSRLTVL.

This clone was detected only once. The V call is TRBV4-3, the J call TRBJ2-3, with 15 bases aligning to TRBD2. CDR1 and CDR2 (germline): LGHNA, YSLEER. The CDR3 contains 17 residues. The V and J ends lost 0 bases and 8 bases, in that order; junction bases with no gene match: 6. The CDR3 bases are TGCGCCAGCAGCCAAGATTGGGGACTAGCGGGAGGATTTACGCAGTATTTT. It encodes CASSQDWGLAGGFTQYF.

This rearrangement joins TRBV10-3 to TRBJ2-1; 10 nucleotides agree with TRBD2. The CDR3 contains 17 residues. The germline V gene encodes CDR1 ENHRY and CDR2 SYGVKD. The V gene end was trimmed by 3 bases and the J gene end by 6 bases; junction bases not matched to a gene: 11. CDR3 coding DNA: TGTGCCATCAGTGAAAGTTGGGAGCGGGAGGGCCGCAATGAGCAGTTCTTC. Amino acids: CAISESWEREGRNEQFF.

This clone has more than one count but fewer than ten. The chain joins TRBV28 to TRBJ1-5, with 8 bases aligning to TRBD1. J gave up 4 bases and V 4 bases, and 6 bases lay outside the gene matches. There are 15 residues in the CDR3. Per germline, CDR1 MDHEN and CDR2 SYDVKM. CDR3 coding DNA: TGTGCCAGCAGTTCCTTCACAGGGGGAAATCAGCCCCAGCATTTT. This sequence encodes CASSSFTGGNQPQHF.

The chain couples TRBV6-1 to TRBJ1-3; D remains unclear. Germline CDR1 MNHNS, CDR2 SASEGT. V was clipped by 7 bases and J by 2 bases, with 9 bases between them. The CDR3 length is 13 residues. The CDR3 DNA reads TGTGCCAGCACCAACCGGCCTGGAAACACCATATATTTT. Its protein product is CASTNRPGNTIYF.

This clone has more than one count but fewer than ten. This chain uses TRBV29-1 with TRBJ1-2; 7 nucleotides align to TRBD1. Looked up from germline, CDR1 is SQVTM and CDR2 is ANQGSEA. This CDR3 is built from 16 residues. V trimming: 4 bases; J trimming: 1 base; junction bases outside the gene matches: 12. CDR3 residues: CSVGIARGQLNYGYTF. As DNA, the CDR3 is TGCAGCGTTGGCATCGCGCGGGGACAGCTTAACTATGGCTACACCTTC.

The CDR3 sequence is CASSWADTQYF. The DNA of the CDR3 is TGTGCCAGCAGCTGGGCGGATACGCAGTATTTT. V and J are TRBV7-9 and TRBJ2-3; D unclear. V was shortened by 4 bases and J by 6 bases, with 5 bases between the two germline ends. CDR3 length: 11 amino acids. CDR1 SEHNR and CDR2 FQNEAQ come from the germline V gene (reference sequence). Full variable domain (rest looked up from reference TRBV7-9 and TRBJ2-3): DTGVSQNPRHKITKRGQNVTFRCDPISEHNRLYWYRQTLGQGPEFLTYFQNEAQLEKSRLLSDRFSAERPKGSFSTLEIQRTEQGDSAMYLCASSWADTQYFGPGTRLTVL.

The V and J genes are TRBV7-9 and TRBJ2-3; D may match TRBD1 or TRBD2 (5 bases each). The V end was cut by 5 bases, the J end by 2 bases, with 11 bases between. The germline V gene has CDR1 SEHNR and CDR2 FQNEAQ (reference sequence). This CDR3 has 14 amino acids. The CDR3 nucleotides are TGTGCCAGCAGCCGGAGAGGGGCCACAGATACGCAGTATTTT. Translating it yields CASSRRGATDTQYF.

This clone was seen repeatedly, ten times or more. The V and J genes are TRBV5-4 and TRBJ1-6; D gene uncertain. The V and J ends lost 4 bases and 7 bases respectively, with 6 bases between them. The CDR3 is 12 amino acids. Per germline, CDR1 SGHNT and CDR2 YYREEE (reference sequence). The DNA of the CDR3 is TGTGCCAGCAGCCACAGAAATTCACCCCTCCACTTT. Translation: CASSHRNSPLHF.

This sequence joins TRBV7-8 and TRBJ1-3, with a possible D match to TRBD1 (6 bases). CDR1 and CDR2 (germline): SGHVS, FQNEAQ. Trimming took 5 bases from V and 0 from J, leaving 14 bases between them. This CDR3 has 16 amino acids. The CDR3 protein is CASSQSGVGSGNTIYF. Written as DNA, the CDR3 is TGTGCCAGCAGCCAATCAGGGGTTGGCTCTGGAAACACCATATATTTT.

In the case of this clone: Other DNA sequences of this sample code for an identical CDR3. The chain links TRBV5-1 to TRBJ2-5; perhaps TRBD2 as D (6 bases). Per the germline V gene, CDR1 is SGHRS and CDR2 is YFSETQ. This CDR3 is built from 14 residues. The V and J ends lost 4 bases and 1 base respectively, with 11 bases between them. CDR3 DNA: TGCGCCAGCAGCCTCTCGGGGGTCCAAGAGACCCAGTACTTC. It yields the protein CASSLSGVQETQYF. Using reference TRBV5-1 and TRBJ2-5 for the parts outside the CDR3, the full variable domain is KAGVTQTPRYLIKTRGQQVTLSCSPISGHRSVSWYQQTPGQGLQFLFEYFSETQRNKGNFPGRFSGRQFSNSRSEMNVSTLELGDSALYLCASSLSGVQETQYFGPGTRLLVL.

The chain combines TRBV28 with TRBJ1-2; D possibly corresponds to TRBD1 (6 bases). Between the trimmed V and J ends, which lost 6 bases and 8 bases, there was a span of 31 bases. The CDR3 totals 18 residues. Germline V gene lookup returns CDR1 MDHEN and CDR2 SYDVKM. The CDR3 protein is CASSHNDGGHFRFEGYTF. The CDR3 DNA follows: TGTGCCAGCAGCCATAACGACGGGGGGCACTTCCGTTTCGAGGGCTACACCTTC.